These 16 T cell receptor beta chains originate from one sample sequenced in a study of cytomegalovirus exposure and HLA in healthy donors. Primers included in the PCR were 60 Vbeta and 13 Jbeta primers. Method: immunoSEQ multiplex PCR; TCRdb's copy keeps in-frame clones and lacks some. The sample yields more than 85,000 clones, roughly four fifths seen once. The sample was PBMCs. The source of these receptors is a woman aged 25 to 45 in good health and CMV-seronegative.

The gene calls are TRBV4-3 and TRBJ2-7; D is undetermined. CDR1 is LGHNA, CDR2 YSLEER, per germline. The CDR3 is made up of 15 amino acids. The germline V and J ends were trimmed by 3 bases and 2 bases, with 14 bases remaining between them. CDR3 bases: TGCGCCAGCAGCCACCGTACGGTTGGTGCCTACGAGCAGTACTTC. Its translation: CASSHRTVGAYEQYF.

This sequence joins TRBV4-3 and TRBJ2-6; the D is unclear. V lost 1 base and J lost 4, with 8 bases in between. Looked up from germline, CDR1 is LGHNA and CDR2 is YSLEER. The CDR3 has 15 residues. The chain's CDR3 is CASSQGSFGANVLTF. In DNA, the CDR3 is TGCGCCAGCAGCCAAGGTTCGTTCGGGGCCAACGTCCTGACTTTC.

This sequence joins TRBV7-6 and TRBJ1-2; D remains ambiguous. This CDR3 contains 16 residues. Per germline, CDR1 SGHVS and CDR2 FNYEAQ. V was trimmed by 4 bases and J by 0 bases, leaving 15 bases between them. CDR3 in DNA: TGTGCCAGCAGCTCCGCGGGTCAGGCGACTAACTATGGCTACACCTTC. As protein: CASSSAGQATNYGYTF.

The chain's CDR3 is CASSVGGRAGNTIYF. CDR3 nucleotides: TGTGCCAGCAGTGTGGGGGGGCGGGCGGGAAACACCATATATTTT. The chain joins TRBV6-1 to TRBJ1-3; perhaps TRBD1 as D (6 bases). With 4 bases removed from V and 4 bases from J, the gap between germline ends came to 14 bases. From germline, CDR1 is MNHNS and CDR2 SASEGT. The CDR3 runs to 15 residues.

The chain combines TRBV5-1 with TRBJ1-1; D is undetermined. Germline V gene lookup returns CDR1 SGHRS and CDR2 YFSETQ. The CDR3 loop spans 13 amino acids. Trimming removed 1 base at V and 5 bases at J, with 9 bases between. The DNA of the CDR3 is TGCGCCAGCAGCTTGTCGGGGAGGACTGAAGCTTTCTTT. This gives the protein CASSLSGRTEAFF.

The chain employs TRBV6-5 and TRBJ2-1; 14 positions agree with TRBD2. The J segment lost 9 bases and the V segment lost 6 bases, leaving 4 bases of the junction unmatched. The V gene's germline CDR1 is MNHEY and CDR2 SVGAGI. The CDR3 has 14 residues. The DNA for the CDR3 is TGTGCCAGCAGGGGACTAGCGGGAGTAGTTGAGCAGTTCTTC. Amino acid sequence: CASRGLAGVVEQFF.

The CDR3 nucleotides are TGCGCCAGCAGCCTTACCCCCCGGAGGGAAGGGGCCGAGCAGTACTTC. Amino acid sequence: CASSLTPRREGAEQYF. V usage is TRBV5-1 and J usage is TRBJ2-7, with a tentative D call TRBD2 (6 bases). Trimming removed 4 bases at V and 6 bases at J, with 23 bases between. Germline V gene lookup returns CDR1 SGHRS and CDR2 YFSETQ. There are 16 residues in the CDR3.

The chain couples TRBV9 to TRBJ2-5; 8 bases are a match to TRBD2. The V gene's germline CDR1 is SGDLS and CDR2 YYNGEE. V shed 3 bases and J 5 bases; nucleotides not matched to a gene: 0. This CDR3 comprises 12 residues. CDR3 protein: CASSAGGETQYF. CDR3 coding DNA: TGTGCCAGCAGCGCGGGGGGGGAGACCCAGTACTTC.

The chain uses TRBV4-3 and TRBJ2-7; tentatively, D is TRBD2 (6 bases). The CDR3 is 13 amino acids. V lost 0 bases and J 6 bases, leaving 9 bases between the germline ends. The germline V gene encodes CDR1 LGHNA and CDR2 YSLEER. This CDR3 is CASSQEEGTEQYF. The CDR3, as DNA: TGCGCCAGCAGCCAAGAGGAGGGTACCGAGCAGTACTTC.

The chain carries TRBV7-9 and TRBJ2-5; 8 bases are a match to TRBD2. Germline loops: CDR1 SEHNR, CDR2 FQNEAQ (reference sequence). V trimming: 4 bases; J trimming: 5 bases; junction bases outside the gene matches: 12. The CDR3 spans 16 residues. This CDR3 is CASSSSQAGEFETQYF. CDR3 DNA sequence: TGTGCCAGCAGCTCTTCTCAAGCGGGAGAGTTCGAGACCCAGTACTTC.

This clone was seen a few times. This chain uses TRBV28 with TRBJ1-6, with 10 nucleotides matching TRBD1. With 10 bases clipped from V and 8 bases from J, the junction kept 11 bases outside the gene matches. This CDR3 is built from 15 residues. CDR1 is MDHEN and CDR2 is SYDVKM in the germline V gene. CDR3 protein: CAISPGTGAYSPLHF. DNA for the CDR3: TGTGCCATTTCACCTGGGACAGGGGCTTATTCACCCCTCCACTTT.

CDR3 bases: TGTGCCAGCAGCAGGGACAGTAATAATGAAAAACTGTTTTTT. This codes for CASSRDSNNEKLFF. The chain carries TRBV7-2 and TRBJ1-4; 7 nucleotides match TRBD1. With V trimmed by 5 bases and J by 4 bases, 4 bases remained unmatched. The CDR3 length is 14 residues. Germline CDR1 and CDR2: SGHTA and FQGNSA.

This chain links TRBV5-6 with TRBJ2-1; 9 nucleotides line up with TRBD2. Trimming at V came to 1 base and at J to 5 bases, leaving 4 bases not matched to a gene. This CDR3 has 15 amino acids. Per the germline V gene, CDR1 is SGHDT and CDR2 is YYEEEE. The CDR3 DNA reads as TGTGCCAGCAGCTTGCTTGGGACTAGCCACAATGAGCAGTTCTTC. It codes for CASSLLGTSHNEQFF.

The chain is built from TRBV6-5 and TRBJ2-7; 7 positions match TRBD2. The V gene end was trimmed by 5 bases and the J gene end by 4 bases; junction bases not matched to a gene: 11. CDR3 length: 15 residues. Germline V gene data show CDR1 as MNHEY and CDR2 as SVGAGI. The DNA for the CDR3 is TGTGCCAGCAGTAAACTGGGACTACAGATTTACGAGCAGTACTTC. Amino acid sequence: CASSKLGLQIYEQYF.

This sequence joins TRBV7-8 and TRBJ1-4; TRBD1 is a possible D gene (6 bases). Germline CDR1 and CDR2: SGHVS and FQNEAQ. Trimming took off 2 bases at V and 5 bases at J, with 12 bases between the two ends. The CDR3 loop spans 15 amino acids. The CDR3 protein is CASSLRGGLNEKLFF. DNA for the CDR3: TGTGCCAGCAGCTTACGGGGGGGCTTAAATGAAAAACTGTTTTTT.

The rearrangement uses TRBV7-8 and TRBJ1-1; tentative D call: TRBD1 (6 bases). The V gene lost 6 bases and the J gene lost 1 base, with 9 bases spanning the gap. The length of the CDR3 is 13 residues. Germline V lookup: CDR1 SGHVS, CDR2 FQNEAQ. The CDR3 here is CASRKQGNTEAFF. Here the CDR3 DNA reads TGTGCCAGCAGAAAACAGGGGAACACTGAAGCTTTCTTT.